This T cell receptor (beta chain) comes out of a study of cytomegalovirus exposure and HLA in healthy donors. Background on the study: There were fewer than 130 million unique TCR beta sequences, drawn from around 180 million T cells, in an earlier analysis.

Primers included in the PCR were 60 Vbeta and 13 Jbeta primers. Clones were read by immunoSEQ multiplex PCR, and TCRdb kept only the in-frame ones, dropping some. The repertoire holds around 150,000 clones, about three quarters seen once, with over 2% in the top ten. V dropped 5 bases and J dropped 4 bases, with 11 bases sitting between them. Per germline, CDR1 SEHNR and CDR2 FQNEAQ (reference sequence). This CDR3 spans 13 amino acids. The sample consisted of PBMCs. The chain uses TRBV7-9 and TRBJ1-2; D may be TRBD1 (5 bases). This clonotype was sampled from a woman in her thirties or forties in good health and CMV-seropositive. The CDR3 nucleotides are TGTGCCAGCAGCCCCACGGGGGGCTATGGCTACACCTTC. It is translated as CASSPTGGYGYTF. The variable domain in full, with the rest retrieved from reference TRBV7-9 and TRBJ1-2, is DTGVSQNPRHKITKRGQNVTFRCDPISEHNRLYWYRQTLGQGPEFLTYFQNEAQLEKSRLLSDRFSAERPKGSFSTLEIQRTEQGDSAMYLCASSPTGGYGYTFGSGTRLTVV.